The 25 T cell receptor beta chains in this list originate from one sample, sequenced in a study of regulatory T cells in long-lasting Graves disease. Libraries of TCR beta came from iRepertoire HTBI primers plus Arm-PCR of CDR3 regions. TCRdb passed the multiplex PCR reads through MiXCR, listing each CDR3 protein once. The table lists approximately 460,000 distinct CDR3 sequences, roughly 17% of them singletons, with approximately 12% in the top ten. The time point here: newly diagnosed GD, antithyroid drugs for less than 3 months. After RNA was extracted from PBMCs, the TCR library was made from it. This same sample was also part of a study on T cells in Graves' hyperthyroidism and ophthalmopathy.

Sequenced material: peripheral blood mononuclear cells (PBMCs), taken at new diagnosis, from a patient treated with antithyroid drugs. Source of these receptors: a woman under 40 with Graves disease.

This clonotype has a count of ten or more. This chain links TRBV20-1 with TRBJ1-1; TRBD1 might be the D (5 bases). The germline gives CDR1 DFQATT, CDR2 SNEGSKA (reference sequence). V lost 2 bases to trimming and J lost 5 bases, with 12 bases between them. CDR3 length equals 13 residues. CDR3 loop: CSARWQGGTEAFF. DNA for the CDR3: TGCAGTGCTAGATGGCAGGGTGGGACTGAAGCTTTCTTT.

In this sample, this clonotype turned up a few times. The chain combines TRBV14 with TRBJ2-2; D gene ambiguous. The CDR3 sequence is 14 residues long. Trimming took off 4 bases at V and 5 bases at J, with 11 bases between the two ends. Germline CDR1 is SGHDN and CDR2 is FVKESK. This CDR3 reads CASSPALTTGELFF. CDR3 nucleotides: TGTGCCAGCAGCCCAGCCCTCACAACCGGGGAGCTGTTTTTT.

This clonotype was seen repeatedly, ten times or more. This chain connects TRBV27 to TRBJ1-4; tentative D call: TRBD1 (6 bases). V gave up 2 bases and J gave up 8 bases, with 12 bases separating them. The CDR3 loop spans 14 amino acids. Germline lookup yields CDR1 MNHEY and CDR2 SMNVEV (reference sequence). The CDR3 spells CASSLNRDREKLFF. The CDR3 DNA sequence: TGTGCCAGCAGTTTAAACAGGGACCGCGAAAAACTGTTTTTT.

V gene TRBV14 combines with J gene TRBJ2-1; D is ambiguous. Germline V CDR1 and CDR2: SGHDN, FVKESK. CDR3 length equals 11 residues. V lost 3 bases and J 12 bases, leaving 9 bases between the germline ends. The CDR3 sequence: CASSHGLGQFF. DNA of the CDR3: TGTGCCAGCAGCCACGGCTTGGGGCAGTTCTTC.

This clonotype was counted at least ten times. V and J are TRBV7-9 and TRBJ1-1; no reliable D call. With 5 bases removed from V and 2 bases from J, the gap between germline ends came to 9 bases. In germline, CDR1 is SEHNR, CDR2 FQNEAQ (reference sequence). CDR3 length: 13 residues. This CDR3 reads CASSQGPNTEAFF. In DNA form, the CDR3 reads TGTGCCAGCAGCCAAGGACCCAACACTGAAGCTTTCTTT. The full variable domain, its missing parts supplied by reference TRBV7-9 and TRBJ1-1, is DTGVSQNPRHKITKRGQNVTFRCDPISEHNRLYWYRQTLGQGPEFLTYFQNEAQLEKSRLLSDRFSAERPKGSFSTLEIQRTEQGDSAMYLCASSQGPNTEAFFGQGTRLTVV.

This clonotype turned up a few times. The V gene is TRBV4-2, the J gene TRBJ2-3; 16 bases match TRBD2. CDR1 is LGHNA, CDR2 YNFKEQ, per germline. With V trimmed by 0 bases and J by 3 bases, 9 bases remained unmatched. There are 20 residues in the CDR3. Written as DNA, the CDR3 is TGTGCCAGCAGCCAAGATATTACGGGACTAGCGGGAGGGAGGACAGATACGCAGTATTTT. This translates into CASSQDITGLAGGRTDTQYF.

This clonotype was counted ten times or more. This sequence joins TRBV10-2 and TRBJ2-7, with D possibly TRBD2 on 6 matching bases. Trimming cost V 6 bases and J 2 bases, with 14 bases left between them. Germline CDR1 reads WSHSY; CDR2 reads SAAADI. This CDR3 has 14 residues. The CDR3 spells CASRVGGTTYEQYF. DNA of the CDR3: TGCGCCAGCAGGGTGGGCGGGACCACCTACGAGCAGTACTTC.

This clonotype has a count of ten or more. One end of the junction does not line up with germline, which may come from a read error. The CDR3: CAWSVNLVNPGDF. Written as DNA, the CDR3 is TGTGCCTGGAGTGTAAACTTGGTCAACCCGGGAGATTTT. The rearrangement uses TRBV30 and TRBJ2-3; a possible D gene is TRBD2 (6 bases). The length of the CDR3 is 13 residues. In germline, CDR1 is GTSNPN, CDR2 SVGIG (reference sequence).

This clonotype has only a few counts. V usage is TRBV6-1 and J usage is TRBJ1-2, with D unresolved. This CDR3 contains 13 residues. Looked up from germline, CDR1 is MNHNS and CDR2 is SASEGT. Trimming took 8 bases from V and 2 from J, leaving 12 bases between them. The CDR3 DNA is TGTGCCAGCCGAAAAACCGGGAACTATGGCTACACCTTC. It yields the protein CASRKTGNYGYTF.

The sample holds many counts of this clonotype. V usage is TRBV7-8 and J usage is TRBJ2-3; TRBD2 agrees at 11 bases. Germline assignment: CDR1 SGHVS and CDR2 FQNEAQ. CDR3 length: 18 residues. V lost 5 bases and J lost 0; bases outside the gene matches: 10. The CDR3: CASSPRLGLADSTDTQYF. DNA for the CDR3: TGTGCCAGCAGCCCCCGGCTGGGACTAGCGGACAGCACAGATACGCAGTATTTT.

This clonotype was found many times. The V call is TRBV5-1, the J call TRBJ2-3; the D gene could be TRBD1 or TRBD2 (5 bases each). Per germline, CDR1 SGHRS and CDR2 YFSETQ. V was pared by 2 bases and J by 4 bases, with 11 bases between. The CDR3 sequence is 14 residues long. DNA of the CDR3: TGCGCCAGCAGCTTTAACGGGGCATCAGATACGCAGTATTTT. Amino acid sequence: CASSFNGASDTQYF.

This CDR3 reads CASSLGGTFSTDTQYF. The CDR3 DNA reads TGTGCCAGCAGTTTAGGCGGGACTTTCAGCACAGATACGCAGTATTTT. The chain is built from TRBV28 and TRBJ2-3, with D possibly TRBD2 on 6 matching bases. V was trimmed by 2 bases and J by 0 bases, leaving 12 bases between them. Germline CDR1 MDHEN, CDR2 SYDVKM. The CDR3 sequence is 16 residues long.

This clonotype has just a few counts. This chain joins TRBV19 and TRBJ1-6; maybe TRBD1 (5 bases). Per germline, CDR1 LNHDA and CDR2 SQIVND (reference sequence). V lost 5 bases and J 9 bases, leaving 17 bases between the germline ends. This CDR3 has 15 amino acids. The CDR3 DNA follows: TGTGCCAGTAGTCAACCACCCGGGGGAGCTTCACCCCTCCACTTT. Translation: CASSQPPGGASPLHF.

The chain is built from TRBV24-1 and TRBJ2-7, with TRBD1 identical over 7 bases. Trimming took 5 bases from V and 4 from J; bases not matched to a gene: 10. The CDR3 sequence is 15 residues long. CDR1 is KGHDR and CDR2 is SFDVKD in the germline V gene. The CDR3 DNA sequence: TGTGCCACCAGTGGAGACCAGGGGGATAGTTACGAGCAGTACTTC. It specifies CATSGDQGDSYEQYF.

This clonotype was seen ten or more times. This chain joins TRBV7-9 and TRBJ2-1, with 15 bases that match TRBD2. The germline V gene has CDR1 SEHNR and CDR2 FQNEAQ (reference sequence). This CDR3 has 18 residues. Trimming removed 5 bases from V and 9 bases from J; junction bases left unmatched: 14. CDR3 coding DNA: TGTGCCAGCAGCCTACCTCTAGGACTAGCGGGAGGGAGGGGTGAGCAGTTCTTC. This gives the protein CASSLPLGLAGGRGEQFF.

This clonotype was seen ten or more times. The chain combines TRBV20-1 with TRBJ1-2; D is perhaps TRBD1 (5 bases). This CDR3 has 15 amino acids. Trimming left V 3 bases short and J 7 bases short, with 21 bases between. Germline loops: CDR1 DFQATT, CDR2 SNEGSKA (reference sequence). The CDR3 nucleotides are TGCAGTGCTAGGGGTCGGGAGGGGAAGCTTCGTGGCTACACCTTC. Translating it yields CSARGREGKLRGYTF.

This chain joins TRBV7-9 and TRBJ1-2; 10 nucleotides match TRBD1. This CDR3 is 15 amino acids long. Trimming removed 2 bases from V and 2 bases from J; junction bases left unmatched: 2. Germline lookup yields CDR1 SEHNR and CDR2 FQNEAQ (reference sequence). The CDR3 DNA is TGTGCCAGCAGCTTAACGGACAGGGGGAACTATGGCTACACCTTC. Amino acid sequence: CASSLTDRGNYGYTF. The whole variable domain, filled in from reference TRBV7-9 and TRBJ1-2, reads DTGVSQNPRHKITKRGQNVTFRCDPISEHNRLYWYRQTLGQGPEFLTYFQNEAQLEKSRLLSDRFSAERPKGSFSTLEIQRTEQGDSAMYLCASSLTDRGNYGYTFGSGTRLTVV.

Note on this clonotype: The junction does not match germline at one end; this may be a read error. The chain has TRBV5-6 and TRBJ2-3; 9 nucleotides match TRBD1. The CDR3 extends over 14 amino acids. CDR1 is SGHDT and CDR2 is YYEEEE in the germline V gene. CDR3: CAGSWDRGTDTQYF. In DNA, the CDR3 is TGCGCCGGCAGCTGGGACAGGGGCACAGATACGCAGTATTTT.

In this sample, this clonotype turned up a few times. Here the CDR3 reads CSARIQMGQGAPVIGMPLHF. The CDR3 DNA reads as TGCAGTGCTAGGATTCAGATGGGACAGGGGGCGCCGGTGATAGGAATGCCCCTCCACTTT. The V and J genes are TRBV20-1 and TRBJ1-6; 12 positions match TRBD1. The CDR3 loop spans 20 amino acids. Germline V lookup: CDR1 DFQATT, CDR2 SNEGSKA (reference sequence). J gave up 13 bases and V 3 bases, and 25 bases lay outside the gene matches.

This rearrangement joins TRBV10-3 to TRBJ2-1, with TRBD2 matching over 10 bases. The CDR3 sequence is 17 residues long. The V segment lost 3 bases and the J segment 5 bases; nucleotides outside the gene matches: 10. The germline V gene encodes CDR1 ENHRY and CDR2 SYGVKD. CDR3 bases: TGTGCCATCAGTGATTTGTCTAGCGGGAGTCCTAACAATGAGCAGTTCTTC. Protein sequence: CAISDLSSGSPNNEQFF.

CDR3 protein: CATSDRGDRVSQETQYF. The DNA for the CDR3 is TGTGCCACCAGTGACCGCGGTGACAGGGTTTCCCAAGAGACCCAGTACTTC. The chain couples TRBV24-1 to TRBJ2-5; the match to TRBD1 covers 7 bases. CDR1 and CDR2 from the germline V gene are KGHDR and SFDVKD. V was clipped by 4 bases and J by 1 base; unmatched bases: 11. CDR3 length: 17 amino acids.

The table lists this clonotype with a few counts. The gene calls are TRBV4-1 and TRBJ1-5, with D perhaps matching TRBD1 (5 bases). Looked up from germline, CDR1 is MGHRA and CDR2 is YSYEKL. CDR3 length: 16 amino acids. V lost 4 bases to trimming and J lost 3 bases, with 16 bases between them. In DNA, the CDR3 is TGCGCCAGCAGCCTAAGGTTTGCAGGGTACAATCAGCCCCAGCATTTT. This encodes CASSLRFAGYNQPQHF.

This clonotype was counted ten times or more. The chain carries TRBV29-1 and TRBJ2-5; tentative D call: TRBD2 (6 bases). Germline lookup yields CDR1 SQVTM and CDR2 ANQGSEA. Trimming shortened V by 7 bases and J by 5 bases, and 17 bases separated the two germline ends. The CDR3 contains 13 residues. The CDR3 region is CSARGTSGETQYF. In DNA, the CDR3 is TGCAGCGCCCGCGGGACGTCCGGGGAGACCCAGTACTTC.

This clonotype was found many times. The V gene is TRBV13, the J gene TRBJ2-7; possible D gene TRBD1, 6 bases. Trimming shortened V by 8 bases and J by 0 bases, and 11 bases separated the two germline ends. Per germline, CDR1 PRHDT and CDR2 FYEKMQ (reference sequence). The CDR3 runs 13 residues. In DNA, the CDR3 is TGTGCCAGCGGCAGGACAGACTCCTACGAGCAGTACTTC. Translated: CASGRTDSYEQYF.

This clonotype was picked up a small number of times. The V gene is TRBV15, the J gene TRBJ2-5; the D gene is possibly TRBD1 (5 bases). Trimming shortened V by 2 bases and J by 1 base, and 8 bases separated the two germline ends. The CDR3 extends over 14 amino acids. Germline V gene sequence: CDR1 LNHNV, CDR2 YYDKDF (reference sequence). The CDR3 here is CATSRLGPQETQYF. The CDR3 DNA follows: TGTGCCACCAGCAGATTGGGGCCCCAAGAGACCCAGTACTTC. The entire variable domain, with the rest obtained from reference TRBV15 and TRBJ2-5, is as follows: DAMVIQNPRYQVTQFGKPVTLSCSQTLNHNVMYWYQQKSSQAPKLLFHYYDKDFNNEADTPDNFQSRRPNTSFCFLDIRSPGLGDTAMYLCATSRLGPQETQYFGPGTRLLVL.